These 25 T cell receptor beta chains came from one sample sequenced in a study of early T cells in non-severe SARS-CoV-2 infection. TCRdb independently ran MiXCR on the 5' RACE reads; one entry per CDR3 protein. The sample lists 55,000 to 75,000 distinct CDR3 sequences; roughly 8.4% were seen once. The material sequenced was whole blood. These receptors all come from an adult who was a healthcare worker with PCR-confirmed SARS-CoV-2 infection or an uninfected control (not recorded which).

This clonotype was found a few times. The chain links TRBV7-9 to TRBJ1-4; a possible D gene is TRBD1 (6 bases). Trimming took 4 bases from V and 3 from J, leaving 15 bases between them. CDR3 length: 16 amino acids. Looked up from germline, CDR1 is SEHNR and CDR2 is FQNEAQ (reference sequence). This CDR3 reads CASSSSYREPNEKLFF. The CDR3 DNA sequence: TGTGCCAGCAGCTCGAGTTACAGGGAGCCTAATGAAAAACTGTTTTTT.

The chain has TRBV7-9 and TRBJ1-1, with D perhaps TRBD1 (5 bases). The V gene's germline CDR1 is SEHNR and CDR2 FQNEAQ (reference sequence). Trimming stripped 3 bases from V and 1 base from J, with 9 bases between. The CDR3 loop spans 14 amino acids. CDR3 protein: CASSLRDSNTEAFF. For the CDR3, the DNA is TGTGCCAGCAGCTTGAGGGACTCGAACACTGAAGCTTTCTTT.

The chain uses TRBV7-6 and TRBJ2-3; no clear D gene. This CDR3 is 15 amino acids long. Germline loops: CDR1 SGHVS, CDR2 FNYEAQ. V lost 5 bases to trimming and J lost 4 bases, with 16 bases between them. In DNA form, the CDR3 reads TGTGCCAGCAGCCGTCACCAGCCAGGCGCAGATACGCAGTATTTT. It codes for CASSRHQPGADTQYF.

This chain uses TRBV5-1 with TRBJ2-7, with 7 bases fitting TRBD1. The CDR3 runs to 13 residues. CDR1 and CDR2 from the germline V gene are SGHRS and YFSETQ. The ends lost 4 bases at V and 5 bases at J; junction bases unmatched: 6. CDR3 loop: CASSMTGFDEQYF. The CDR3 DNA is TGCGCCAGCAGCATGACAGGGTTCGACGAGCAGTACTTC.

This clonotype came up many times. This chain uses TRBV15 with TRBJ2-7; 7 nucleotides line up with TRBD1. The CDR3 has 14 amino acids. The germline CDR1 and CDR2 sequences are LNHNV and YYDKDF (reference sequence). With V trimmed by 1 base and J by 5 bases, 5 bases remained unmatched. Written as DNA, the CDR3 is TGTGCCACCAGCAGAGTTGACAGGGTCGACGAGCAGTACTTC. Encoded protein: CATSRVDRVDEQYF. Full variable domain (rest looked up from reference TRBV15 and TRBJ2-7): DAMVIQNPRYQVTQFGKPVTLSCSQTLNHNVMYWYQQKSSQAPKLLFHYYDKDFNNEADTPDNFQSRRPNTSFCFLDIRSPGLGDTAMYLCATSRVDRVDEQYFGPGTRLTVT.

This clonotype has ten or more counts. The chain recombines TRBV27 with TRBJ2-6, with D tentatively TRBD2 (5 bases). CDR1 and CDR2 from the germline V gene are MNHEY and SMNVEV (reference sequence). V dropped 4 bases and J dropped 3 bases, with 7 bases sitting between them. The CDR3 sequence is 14 residues long. CDR3 sequence (DNA): TGTGCCAGCAGTTCCCGGGGTGGGGCCAACGTCCTGACTTTC. The encoded protein is CASSSRGGANVLTF.

This clonotype has ten or more counts. J is TRBJ1-5 and V is TRBV2, with D perhaps matching TRBD1 (5 bases). The CDR3 has 14 residues. The germline V gene has CDR1 SNHLY and CDR2 FYNNEI. Trimming cost V 4 bases and J 2 bases, with 9 bases left between them. The CDR3 DNA follows: TGTGCCAGCAGTGGATCGACAGGCAATCAGCCCCAGCATTTT. It specifies CASSGSTGNQPQHF.

The chain carries TRBV7-9 and TRBJ2-1, with TRBD2 identical over 14 bases. Germline V gene data show CDR1 as SEHNR and CDR2 as FQNEAQ (reference sequence). V was pared by 5 bases and J by 7 bases, with 10 bases of the junction left unmatched. CDR3 length: 17 residues. The CDR3 nucleotides are TGTGCCAGCAGCGGAGGGCTGGGGACTAGCGGGAGAAATGAGCAGTTCTTC. As protein: CASSGGLGTSGRNEQFF. Using reference TRBV7-9 and TRBJ2-1 for the parts outside the CDR3, the full variable domain is DTGVSQNPRHKITKRGQNVTFRCDPISEHNRLYWYRQTLGQGPEFLTYFQNEAQLEKSRLLSDRFSAERPKGSFSTLEIQRTEQGDSAMYLCASSGGLGTSGRNEQFFGPGTRLTVL.

This clonotype showed up many times. A junction end diverges from the germline sequence, so it may reflect a read error. This sequence joins TRBV7-9 and TRBJ2-2, with TRBD2 matching over 9 bases. Germline lookup yields CDR1 SEHNR and CDR2 FQNEAQ (reference sequence). There are 14 residues in the CDR3. CDR3 loop: CASSIAGVTGELFF. For the CDR3, the DNA is TGTGCCAGCAGCATAGCGGGAGTTACCGGGGAGCTGTTTTTT.

This clonotype was recorded a few times. The J gene is TRBJ2-1, the V gene TRBV2, with 9 bases matching TRBD2. This CDR3 region has 14 residues. Germline trimming cut 7 bases from V and 10 bases from J; bases unmatched to any gene: 11. CDR1 is SNHLY, CDR2 FYNNEI, per germline. This CDR3 is CASKAAGGLLEQFF. CDR3 coding DNA: TGTGCCAGCAAGGCGGCGGGAGGGCTCTTGGAGCAGTTCTTC.

The rearrangement joins TRBV5-1 to TRBJ2-3; D is unclear. CDR1 is SGHRS and CDR2 is YFSETQ in the germline V gene. The CDR3 extends over 13 amino acids. The V and J ends lost 5 bases and 0 bases respectively, with 7 bases between them. CDR3 bases: TGCGCCAGCAGGGACGTTAGCACAGATACGCAGTATTTT. Translation: CASRDVSTDTQYF.

This clonotype appeared many times. The chain combines TRBV29-1 with TRBJ1-5; D call uncertain. The CDR3 contains 13 residues. V lost 2 bases to trimming and J lost 9 bases, with 14 bases between them. CDR1 and CDR2 (germline): SQVTM, ANQGSEA. In DNA form, the CDR3 reads TGCAGCGTTGAAACCACTGGGCGTGGGCCCCAGCATTTT. Its protein product is CSVETTGRGPQHF.

This clonotype was observed many times. This rearrangement joins TRBV29-1 to TRBJ2-1; D remains ambiguous. Trimming took 7 bases from V and 4 from J, leaving 11 bases between them. Germline loops: CDR1 SQVTM, CDR2 ANQGSEA. The CDR3 loop spans 12 amino acids. The chain's CDR3 is CSAHGPYNEQFF. CDR3 coding DNA: TGCAGCGCCCACGGTCCGTACAATGAGCAGTTCTTC.

At least ten counts were recorded for this clonotype. J is TRBJ2-5 and V is TRBV9; 11 bases line up with TRBD1. Germline CDR1 reads SGDLS; CDR2 reads YYNGEE. The CDR3 has 18 amino acids. J was trimmed by 5 bases and V by 2 bases; bases with no gene match: 14. The CDR3 spells CASSVSGLGQGARETQYF. CDR3 DNA sequence: TGTGCCAGCAGCGTGTCAGGATTAGGACAGGGGGCGCGTGAGACCCAGTACTTC.

In its sample, this clonotype was seen a few times. The V gene is TRBV2, the J gene TRBJ2-1, with a possible D match to TRBD1 (6 bases). Germline V CDR1 and CDR2: SNHLY, FYNNEI. This CDR3 contains 15 residues. Between the trimmed V and J ends, which lost 4 bases and 5 bases, there was a span of 15 bases. The CDR3 protein is CASSVMTGTNNEQFF. CDR3 DNA: TGTGCCAGCAGTGTAATGACCGGGACAAACAATGAGCAGTTCTTC.

Ten or more counts support this clonotype. The chain is built from TRBV28 and TRBJ2-1; 9 positions match TRBD2. From germline, CDR1 is MDHEN and CDR2 SYDVKM. The CDR3 contains 16 residues. V trimming: 7 bases; J trimming: 2 bases; junction bases outside the gene matches: 9. CDR3: CASNQLAGMTYNEQFF. CDR3 sequence (DNA): TGTGCCAGCAACCAGCTAGCGGGAATGACCTACAATGAGCAGTTCTTC.

This clonotype was counted many times. The rearrangement links TRBV5-1 to TRBJ2-3, with 13 bases identical to TRBD2. The V segment lost 2 bases and the J segment 2 bases; nucleotides outside the gene matches: 2. Germline V gene data show CDR1 as SGHRS and CDR2 as YFSETQ. This CDR3 is 16 amino acids long. The CDR3 reads CASSFGLAGVTDTQYF. CDR3 nucleotide sequence: TGCGCCAGCAGCTTTGGACTAGCGGGAGTCACAGATACGCAGTATTTT.

This clonotype was picked up a small number of times. The chain's CDR3 is CATSDLDSPLGTDTQYF. The CDR3 DNA sequence: TGTGCCACCAGTGACCTGGACTCGCCACTCGGTACAGATACGCAGTATTTT. This chain uses TRBV24-1 with TRBJ2-3, with a tentative D call TRBD2 (5 bases). This CDR3 has 17 residues. Germline V gene data show CDR1 as KGHDR and CDR2 as SFDVKD. Between the trimmed V and J ends, which lost 4 bases and 3 bases, there was a span of 19 bases.

This clonotype was recorded a few times. J is TRBJ1-4 and V is TRBV3-1; D is perhaps TRBD1 (6 bases). V was trimmed by 4 bases and J by 0 bases, leaving 12 bases between them. Germline CDR1 LGHDT, CDR2 YNNKEL (reference sequence). The CDR3 has 16 residues. The CDR3, as DNA: TGTGCCAGCAGCCTGGCCGGGACACCAACTAATGAAAAACTGTTTTTT. Residues: CASSLAGTPTNEKLFF.

The chain joins TRBV7-2 to TRBJ2-3; the match to TRBD1 covers 7 bases. The germline CDR1 and CDR2 sequences are SGHTA and FQGNSA. V was pared by 5 bases and J by 6 bases, with 11 bases of the junction left unmatched. The CDR3 has 15 amino acids. The CDR3 loop is CASSTLGTAADTQYF. In DNA form, the CDR3 reads TGTGCCAGCAGCACCCTCGGGACAGCCGCCGATACGCAGTATTTT.

There are many counts of this clonotype. The chain couples TRBV18 to TRBJ2-7; no reliable D call. V gave up 6 bases and J gave up 0 bases, with 12 bases separating them. The CDR3 has 14 residues. CDR1 and CDR2 (germline): KGHSH, LQKENI. The CDR3 is CASSEWASSYEQYF. The CDR3 bases are TGTGCCAGCTCGGAGTGGGCTAGCTCCTACGAGCAGTACTTC.

This clonotype was counted ten times or more. The V gene is TRBV20-1, the J gene TRBJ2-4; D gene ambiguous. Trimming took 7 bases from V and 8 from J, leaving 18 bases between them. Germline V gene sequence: CDR1 DFQATT, CDR2 SNEGSKA (reference sequence). The CDR3 contains 13 residues. The CDR3 sequence is CSVPPFQKHIQYF. CDR3 nucleotide sequence: TGCAGTGTTCCCCCATTCCAGAAACACATTCAGTACTTC.

This clonotype was observed at least ten times. The rearrangement uses TRBV7-7 and TRBJ2-6, with D hard to call. Germline V gene sequence: CDR1 SSHAT, CDR2 FNYEAQ (reference sequence). The CDR3 runs 15 residues. Between the trimmed V and J ends, which lost 1 base and 4 bases, there was a span of 8 bases. CDR3 sequence reads: CASSLEGTGANVLTF. The CDR3 coding sequence is TGTGCCAGCAGCTTAGAGGGTACCGGGGCCAACGTCCTGACTTTC.

The gene calls are TRBV28 and TRBJ2-3; no clear D. CDR3 size: 12 residues. V was shortened by 3 bases and J by 7 bases, with 8 bases between the two germline ends. CDR1 is MDHEN, CDR2 SYDVKM, per germline. In DNA form, the CDR3 reads TGTGCCAGCAGTTTTAGAAGAAATACGCAGTATTTT. Encoded protein: CASSFRRNTQYF.

The table lists this clonotype with many counts. The genes are TRBV5-1 and TRBJ2-1, with 7 bases aligning to TRBD2. J gave up 3 bases and V 4 bases, and 7 bases lay outside the gene matches. CDR1 and CDR2 from the germline V gene are SGHRS and YFSETQ. The CDR3 loop spans 15 amino acids. CDR3 nucleotide sequence: TGCGCCAGCAGCCTTGGAGGCGGGGGCTACAATGAGCAGTTCTTC. This sequence encodes CASSLGGGGYNEQFF.